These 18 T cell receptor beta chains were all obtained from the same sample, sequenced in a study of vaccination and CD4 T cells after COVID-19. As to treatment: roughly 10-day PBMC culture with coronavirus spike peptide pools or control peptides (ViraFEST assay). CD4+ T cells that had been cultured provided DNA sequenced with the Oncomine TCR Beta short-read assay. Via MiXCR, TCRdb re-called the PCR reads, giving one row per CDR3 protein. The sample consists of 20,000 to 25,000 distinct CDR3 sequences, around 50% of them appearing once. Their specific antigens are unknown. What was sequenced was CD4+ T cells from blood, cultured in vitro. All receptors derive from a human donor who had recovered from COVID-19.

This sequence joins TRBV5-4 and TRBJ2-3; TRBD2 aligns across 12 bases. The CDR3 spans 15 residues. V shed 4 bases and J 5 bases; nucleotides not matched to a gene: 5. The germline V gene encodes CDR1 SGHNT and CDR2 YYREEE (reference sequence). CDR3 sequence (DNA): TGTGCCAGCAGCCCCCGACTAGCGGGAGTAGATACGCAGTATTTT. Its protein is CASSPRLAGVDTQYF.

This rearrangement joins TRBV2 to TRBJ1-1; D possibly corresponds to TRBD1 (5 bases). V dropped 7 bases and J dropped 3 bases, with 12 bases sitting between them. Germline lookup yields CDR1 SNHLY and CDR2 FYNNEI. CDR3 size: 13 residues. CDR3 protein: CASTLGLDTEAFF. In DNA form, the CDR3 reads TGTGCCAGCACTCTGGGACTGGACACTGAAGCTTTCTTT.

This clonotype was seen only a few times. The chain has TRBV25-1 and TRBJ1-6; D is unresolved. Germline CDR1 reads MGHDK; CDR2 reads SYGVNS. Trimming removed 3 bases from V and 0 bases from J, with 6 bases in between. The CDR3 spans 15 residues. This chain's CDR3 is CASSDPSSYNSPLHF. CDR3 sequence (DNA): TGTGCCAGCAGTGACCCGAGCTCCTATAATTCACCCCTCCACTTT.

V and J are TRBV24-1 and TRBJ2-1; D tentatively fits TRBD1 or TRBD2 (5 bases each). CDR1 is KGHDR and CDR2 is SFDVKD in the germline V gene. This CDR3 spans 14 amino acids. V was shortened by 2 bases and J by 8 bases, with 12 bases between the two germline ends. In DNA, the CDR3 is TGTGCCACCAGTGATTCCCCGGGACGCGATGAGCAGTTCTTC. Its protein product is CATSDSPGRDEQFF.

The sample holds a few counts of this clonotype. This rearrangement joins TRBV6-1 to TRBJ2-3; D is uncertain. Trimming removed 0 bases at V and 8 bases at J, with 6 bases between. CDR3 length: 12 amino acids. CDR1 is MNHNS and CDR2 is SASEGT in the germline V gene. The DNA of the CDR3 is TGTGCCAGCAGTGAAGCACCGGGTACGCAGTATTTT. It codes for CASSEAPGTQYF.

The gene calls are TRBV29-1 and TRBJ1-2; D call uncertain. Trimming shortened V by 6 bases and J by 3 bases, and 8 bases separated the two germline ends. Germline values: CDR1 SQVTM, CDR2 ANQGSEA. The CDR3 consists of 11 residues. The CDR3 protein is CSVGEDYGYTF. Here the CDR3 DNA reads TGCAGCGTGGGAGAGGACTATGGCTACACCTTC.

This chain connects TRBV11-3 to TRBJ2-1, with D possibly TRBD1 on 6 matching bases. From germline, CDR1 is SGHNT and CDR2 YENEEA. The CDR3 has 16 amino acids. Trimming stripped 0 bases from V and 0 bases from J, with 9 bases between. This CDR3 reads CASSLEVTGSYNEQFF. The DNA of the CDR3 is TGTGCCAGCAGCTTAGAGGTGACAGGCTCCTACAATGAGCAGTTCTTC.

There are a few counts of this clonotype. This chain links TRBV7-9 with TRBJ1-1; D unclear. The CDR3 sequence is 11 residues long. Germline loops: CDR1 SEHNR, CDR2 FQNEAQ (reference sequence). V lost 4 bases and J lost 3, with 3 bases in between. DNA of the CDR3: TGTGCCAGCAGCTGGTACACTGAAGCTTTCTTT. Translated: CASSWYTEAFF.

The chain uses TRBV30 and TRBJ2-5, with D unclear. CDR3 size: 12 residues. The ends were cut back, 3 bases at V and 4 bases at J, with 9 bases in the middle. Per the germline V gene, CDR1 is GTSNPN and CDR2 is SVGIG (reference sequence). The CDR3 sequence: CAWRLWRETQYF. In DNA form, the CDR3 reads TGTGCCTGGAGACTGTGGCGAGAGACCCAGTACTTC.

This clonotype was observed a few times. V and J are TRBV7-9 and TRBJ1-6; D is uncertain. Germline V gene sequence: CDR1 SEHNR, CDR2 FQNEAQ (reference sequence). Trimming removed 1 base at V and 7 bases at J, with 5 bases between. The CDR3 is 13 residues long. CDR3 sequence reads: CASSLEGNSPLHF. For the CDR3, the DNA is TGTGCCAGCAGCTTAGAGGGAAATTCACCCCTCCACTTT.

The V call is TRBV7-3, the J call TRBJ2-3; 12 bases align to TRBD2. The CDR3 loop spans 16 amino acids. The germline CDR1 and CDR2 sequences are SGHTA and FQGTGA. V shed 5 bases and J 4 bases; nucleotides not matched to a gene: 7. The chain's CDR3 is CASSQLAGGIADTQYF. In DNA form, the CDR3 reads TGTGCCAGCAGCCAACTAGCGGGAGGCATCGCAGATACGCAGTATTTT.

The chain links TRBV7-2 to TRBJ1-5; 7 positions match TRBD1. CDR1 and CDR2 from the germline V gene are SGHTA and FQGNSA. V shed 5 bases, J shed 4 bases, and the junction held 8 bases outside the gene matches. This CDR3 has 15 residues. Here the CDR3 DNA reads TGTGCCAGCAGCCAGTCGACAGGGCGAAATCAGCCCCAGCATTTT. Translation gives CASSQSTGRNQPQHF.

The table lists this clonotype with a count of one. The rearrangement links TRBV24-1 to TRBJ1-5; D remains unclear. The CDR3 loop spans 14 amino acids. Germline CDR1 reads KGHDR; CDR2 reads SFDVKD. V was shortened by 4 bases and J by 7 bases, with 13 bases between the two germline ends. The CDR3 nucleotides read TGTGCCACCAGTGACATTGACGTTTCCCAGCCCCAGCATTTT. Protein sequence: CATSDIDVSQPQHF.

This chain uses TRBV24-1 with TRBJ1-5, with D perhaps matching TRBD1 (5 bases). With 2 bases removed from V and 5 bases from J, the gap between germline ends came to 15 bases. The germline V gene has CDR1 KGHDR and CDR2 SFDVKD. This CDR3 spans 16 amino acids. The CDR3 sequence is CATSDWQGVGHQPQHF. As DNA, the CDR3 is TGTGCCACCAGTGATTGGCAGGGTGTTGGTCATCAGCCCCAGCATTTT.

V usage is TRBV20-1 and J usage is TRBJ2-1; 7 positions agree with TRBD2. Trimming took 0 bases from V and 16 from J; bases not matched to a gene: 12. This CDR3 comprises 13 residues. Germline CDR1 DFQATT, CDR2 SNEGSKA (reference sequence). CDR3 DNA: TGCAGTGCTAGAGATCATATTCGGGGGGATCAATTCTTC. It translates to CSARDHIRGDQFF.

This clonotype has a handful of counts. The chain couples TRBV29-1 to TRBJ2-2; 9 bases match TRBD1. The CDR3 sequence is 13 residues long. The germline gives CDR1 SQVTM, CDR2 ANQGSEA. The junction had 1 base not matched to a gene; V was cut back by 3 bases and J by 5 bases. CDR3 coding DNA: TGCAGCGTTGAGGGACAGGGAACCGGGGAGCTGTTTTTT. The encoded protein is CSVEGQGTGELFF.

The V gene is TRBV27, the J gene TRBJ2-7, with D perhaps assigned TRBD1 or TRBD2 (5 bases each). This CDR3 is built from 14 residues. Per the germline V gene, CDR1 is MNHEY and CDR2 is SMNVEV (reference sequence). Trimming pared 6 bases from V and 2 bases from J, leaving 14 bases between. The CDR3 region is CASRAGRTTYEQYF. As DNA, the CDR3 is TGTGCCAGCAGGGCAGGGAGAACAACCTACGAGCAGTACTTC.

The CDR3 spells CASSEAGDTEAFF. CDR3 in DNA: TGTGCCAGCAGTGAAGCAGGGGACACTGAAGCTTTCTTT. The chain recombines TRBV6-1 with TRBJ1-1; D perhaps matches TRBD1 (5 bases). This CDR3 has 13 residues. CDR1 and CDR2 (germline): MNHNS, SASEGT. V lost 0 bases and J lost 3, with 5 bases in between.